The present TCR beta chain was sequenced within a study of T cells in Graves' hyperthyroidism and ophthalmopathy. Using RNA transcripts as the source, TCR beta CDR3 regions were amplified. TCR CDR3 underwent first-round RT-PCR with the HTBI primer set. TCRdb recomputed calls from the multiplex PCR reads with MiXCR, one row per CDR3 protein. This table holds fewer than 250,000 distinct CDR3 sequences, 15% to 20% found once. The CDR3 has 15 residues. The germline V and J ends were trimmed by 5 bases and 0 bases, with 11 bases remaining between them. The patients, who ranged from 18 to 65 in age, presented with newly diagnosed hyperthyroidism lasting under 2 months. PBMCs were collected from an approximately 9 ml volume of fresh peripheral blood. Details on this clonotype: The antigen remains undetermined.

Study-wide results and limits: Ophthalmopathy stood apart from stable hyperthyroidism in a 13 V-J model.

The clonotype was recovered from a man aged 45 to 65 with Graves' hyperthyroidism. The chain is built from TRBV12-3 or TRBV12-4 and TRBJ1-5, with D tentatively TRBD1 (6 bases). The sequenced sample was blood. The CDR3 nucleotides read TGTGCCAGCAGTAGACAGGACCATAGCAATCAGCCCCAGCATTTT. Residues: CASSRQDHSNQPQHF.